The next 11 T cell receptor beta chains were all read from a single sample in a study of beta chain features in type 1 diabetes. Expressed TCRB transcripts were sequenced, since all the RNA that had been isolated was reverse transcribed. Profiled with immunoSEQ multiplex PCR; TCRdb holds only in-frame clones, not every one. The profile shows about 290,000 clones, 7.5% to 9.5% of them singletons. The sample consisted of central memory CD4+ T cells from blood. These receptors all come from a woman aged 18-29 years in good health.

In its sample, this clone was seen many times. V and J are TRBV6-1 and TRBJ2-1, with D possibly matching TRBD1 (7 bases). The germline V gene has CDR1 MNHNS and CDR2 SASEGT. This CDR3 spans 14 amino acids. Trimming took off 8 bases at V and 3 bases at J, with 14 bases between the two ends. The CDR3 DNA reads TGTGCCAGCCTCCGGGGGACAGTCTACAATGAGCAGTTCTTC. Protein: CASLRGTVYNEQFF.

Worth noting for this clone: Within the sample, other DNA sequences also encode this same CDR3. The rearrangement joins TRBV18 to TRBJ1-2; D not resolved. This CDR3 region has 13 residues. Looked up from germline, CDR1 is KGHSH and CDR2 is LQKENI. V was trimmed by 2 bases and J by 2 bases, leaving 6 bases between them. As DNA, the CDR3 is TGTGCCAGCTCACCAGGGCAGAACTATGGCTACACCTTC. It is translated as CASSPGQNYGYTF.

The chain employs TRBV14 and TRBJ2-5; D call uncertain. The germline CDR1 and CDR2 sequences are SGHDN and FVKESK. V was shortened by 0 bases and J by 1 base, with 12 bases between the two germline ends. The CDR3 runs 16 residues. For the CDR3, the DNA is TGTGCCAGCAGCCAAGATGTGGGGTGGGCCCAAGAGACCCAGTACTTC. This codes for CASSQDVGWAQETQYF.

This chain links TRBV29-1 with TRBJ2-7; TRBD2 is a possible D gene (5 bases). Germline CDR1 and CDR2: SQVTM and ANQGSEA. CDR3 length: 11 residues. V lost 7 bases to trimming and J lost 3 bases, with 10 bases between them. The CDR3 nucleotides read TGCAGCGCAGCCCGGGACTACGAGCAGTACTTC. This codes for CSAARDYEQYF.

This clone came up many times. J is TRBJ2-7 and V is TRBV7-9; 12 bases line up with TRBD1. The CDR3 has 16 amino acids. V was clipped by 5 bases and J by 0 bases; unmatched bases: 5. Germline-derived CDR1 and CDR2 are SEHNR and FQNEAQ (reference sequence). CDR3 loop: CASSPGTGGPSYEQYV. CDR3 bases: TGTGCCAGCAGCCCCGGGACAGGGGGCCCCTCCTACGAGCAGTACGTC.

This clone has just a few counts. In DNA, the CDR3 is TGTGCCAGCAGCTTAGTGGAGATATATTCACCCCTCCACTTT. Translating gives CASSLVEIYSPLHF. The chain has TRBV7-8 and TRBJ1-6; D remains unclear. This CDR3 has 14 residues. The germline CDR1 and CDR2 sequences are SGHVS and FQNEAQ. Trimming removed 1 base from V and 8 bases from J, with 9 bases in between.

This clone was counted only a few times. The V gene is TRBV28, the J gene TRBJ2-1; 10 nucleotides agree with TRBD1. The CDR3 totals 15 residues. The J segment lost 4 bases and the V segment lost 6 bases, leaving 6 bases of the junction unmatched. Germline V lookup: CDR1 MDHEN, CDR2 SYDVKM. CDR3 bases: TGTGCCAGCAGCCCCGGGACAGGGGTTTACAATGAGCAGTTCTTC. It translates to CASSPGTGVYNEQFF.

V gene TRBV9 combines with J gene TRBJ2-1, with TRBD1 matching over 7 bases. The length of the CDR3 is 14 residues. The V gene end was trimmed by 3 bases and the J gene end by 7 bases; junction bases not matched to a gene: 7. CDR1 is SGDLS and CDR2 is YYNGEE in the germline V gene. CDR3 nucleotide sequence: TGTGCCAGCAGCGGCCGCCCGGGACAGAATGAGCAGTTCTTC. As protein: CASSGRPGQNEQFF.

This clone was observed a few times. The gene calls are TRBV7-8 and TRBJ2-2; the D call may be TRBD1 or TRBD2 (5 bases each). The germline V and J ends were trimmed by 6 bases and 4 bases, with 12 bases remaining between them. The germline V gene encodes CDR1 SGHVS and CDR2 FQNEAQ. The CDR3 is made up of 14 amino acids. The DNA of the CDR3 is TGTGCCAGCAGTCGAGACGGGGCCACCGGGGAGCTGTTTTTT. Residues: CASSRDGATGELFF. Drawing the rest from reference TRBV7-8 and TRBJ2-2, the complete variable domain is GAGVSQSPRYKVAKRGQDVALRCDPISGHVSLFWYQQALGQGPEFLTYFQNEAQLDKSGLPSDRFFAERPEGSVSTLKIQRTQQEDSAVYLCASSRDGATGELFFGEGSRLTVL.

This clone was seen a handful of times. This chain uses TRBV18 with TRBJ1-1; D is undetermined. Between the trimmed V and J ends, which lost 5 bases and 5 bases, there was a span of 12 bases. The germline V gene encodes CDR1 KGHSH and CDR2 LQKENI. This CDR3 has 13 residues. This CDR3 is CASSREARTEAFF. CDR3 DNA: TGTGCCAGCTCAAGGGAGGCGAGGACTGAAGCTTTCTTT.

This clone was detected only a few times. The chain is built from TRBV11-2 and TRBJ2-1; the match to TRBD1 covers 7 bases. V trimming: 2 bases; J trimming: 4 bases; junction bases outside the gene matches: 5. The CDR3 length is 15 residues. CDR1 and CDR2 from the germline V gene are SGHAT and FQNNGV. CDR3 DNA: TGTGCCAGCAGCTTATTAGGGGGCGCATACAATGAGCAGTTCTTC. Amino acid sequence: CASSLLGGAYNEQFF.